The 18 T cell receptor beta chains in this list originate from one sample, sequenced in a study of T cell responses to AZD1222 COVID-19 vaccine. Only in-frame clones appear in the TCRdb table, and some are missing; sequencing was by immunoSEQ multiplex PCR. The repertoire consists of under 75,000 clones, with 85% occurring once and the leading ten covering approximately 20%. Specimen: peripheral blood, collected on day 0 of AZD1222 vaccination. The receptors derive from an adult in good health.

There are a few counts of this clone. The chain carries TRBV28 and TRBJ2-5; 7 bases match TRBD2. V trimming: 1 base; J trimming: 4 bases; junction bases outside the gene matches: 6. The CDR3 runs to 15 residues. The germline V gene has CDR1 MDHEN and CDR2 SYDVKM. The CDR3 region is CASSLYRTGGETQYF. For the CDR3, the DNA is TGTGCCAGCAGTTTATATCGTACGGGGGGAGAGACCCAGTACTTC.

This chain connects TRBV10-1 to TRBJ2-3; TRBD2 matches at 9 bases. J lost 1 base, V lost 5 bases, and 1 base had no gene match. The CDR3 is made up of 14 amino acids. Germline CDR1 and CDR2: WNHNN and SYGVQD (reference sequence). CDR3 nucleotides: TGCGCCAGCAGTCCTAGCGGGGGCACAGATACGCAGTATTTT. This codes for CASSPSGGTDTQYF.

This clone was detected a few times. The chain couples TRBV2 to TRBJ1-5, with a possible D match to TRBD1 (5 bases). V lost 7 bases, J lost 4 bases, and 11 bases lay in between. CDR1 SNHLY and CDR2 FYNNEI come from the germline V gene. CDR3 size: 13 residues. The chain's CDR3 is CASIEGRNQPQHF. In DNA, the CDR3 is TGTGCCAGCATCGAGGGGCGAAATCAGCCCCAGCATTTT.

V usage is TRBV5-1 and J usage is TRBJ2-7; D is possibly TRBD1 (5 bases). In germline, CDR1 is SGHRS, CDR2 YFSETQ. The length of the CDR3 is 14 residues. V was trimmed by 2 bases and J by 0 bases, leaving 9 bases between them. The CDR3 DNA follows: TGCGCCAGCAGCTTTAGGGGCCCCTCCTACGAGCAGTACTTC. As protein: CASSFRGPSYEQYF.

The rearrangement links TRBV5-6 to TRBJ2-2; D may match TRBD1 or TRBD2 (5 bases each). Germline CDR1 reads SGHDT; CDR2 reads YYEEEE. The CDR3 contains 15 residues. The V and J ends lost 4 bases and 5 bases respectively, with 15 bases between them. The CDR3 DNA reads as TGTGCCAGCAGCGTGGCCGGGACCCCAACCGGGGAGCTGTTTTTT. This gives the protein CASSVAGTPTGELFF.

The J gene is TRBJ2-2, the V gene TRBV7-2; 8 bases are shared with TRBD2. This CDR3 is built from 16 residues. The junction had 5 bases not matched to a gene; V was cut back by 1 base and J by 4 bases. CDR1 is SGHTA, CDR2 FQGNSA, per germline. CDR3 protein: CASSLVPGLGTGELFF. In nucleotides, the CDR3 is TGTGCCAGCAGCTTAGTTCCGGGACTAGGCACCGGGGAGCTGTTTTTT.

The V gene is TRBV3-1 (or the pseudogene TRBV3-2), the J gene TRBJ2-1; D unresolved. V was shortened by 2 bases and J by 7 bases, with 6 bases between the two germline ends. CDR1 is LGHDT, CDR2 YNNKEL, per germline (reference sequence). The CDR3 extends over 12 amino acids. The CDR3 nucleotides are TGTGCCAGCAGCCAATGGATAAATGAGCAGTTCTTC. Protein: CASSQWINEQFF.

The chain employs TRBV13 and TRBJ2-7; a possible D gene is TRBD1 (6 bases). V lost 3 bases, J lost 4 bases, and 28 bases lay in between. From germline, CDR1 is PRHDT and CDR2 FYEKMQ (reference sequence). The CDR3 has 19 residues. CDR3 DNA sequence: TGTGCCAGCAGCTTCTCTATTCGGGTTTCTTCGGCAGGGGATTACGAGCAGTACTTC. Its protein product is CASSFSIRVSSAGDYEQYF.

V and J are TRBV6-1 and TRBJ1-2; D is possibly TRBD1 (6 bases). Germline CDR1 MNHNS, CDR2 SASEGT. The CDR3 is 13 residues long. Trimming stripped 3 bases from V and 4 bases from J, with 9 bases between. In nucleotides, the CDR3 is TGTGCCAGCAGTGAGTCCAGGGGCTATGGCTACACCTTC. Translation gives CASSESRGYGYTF.

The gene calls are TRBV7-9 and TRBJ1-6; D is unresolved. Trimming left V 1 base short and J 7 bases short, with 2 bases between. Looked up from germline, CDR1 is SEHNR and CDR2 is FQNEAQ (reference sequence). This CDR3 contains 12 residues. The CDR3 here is CASSLGNSPLHF. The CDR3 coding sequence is TGTGCCAGCAGCTTAGGGAATTCACCCCTCCACTTT. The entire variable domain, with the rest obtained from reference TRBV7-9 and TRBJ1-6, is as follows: DTGVSQNPRHKITKRGQNVTFRCDPISEHNRLYWYRQTLGQGPEFLTYFQNEAQLEKSRLLSDRFSAERPKGSFSTLEIQRTEQGDSAMYLCASSLGNSPLHFGNGTRLTVT.

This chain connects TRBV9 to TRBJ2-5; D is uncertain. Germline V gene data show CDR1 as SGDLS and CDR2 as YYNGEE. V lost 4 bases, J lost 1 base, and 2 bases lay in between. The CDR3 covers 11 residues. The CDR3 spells CASSPQETQYF. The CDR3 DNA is TGTGCCAGCAGCCCCCAAGAGACCCAGTACTTC.

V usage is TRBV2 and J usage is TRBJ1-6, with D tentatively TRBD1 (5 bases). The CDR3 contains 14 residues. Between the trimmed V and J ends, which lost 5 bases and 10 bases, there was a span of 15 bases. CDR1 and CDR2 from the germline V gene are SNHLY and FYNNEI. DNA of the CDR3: TGTGCCAGCAGTCCGGGGCAGGGTGCCTCACCCCTCCACTTT. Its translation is CASSPGQGASPLHF.

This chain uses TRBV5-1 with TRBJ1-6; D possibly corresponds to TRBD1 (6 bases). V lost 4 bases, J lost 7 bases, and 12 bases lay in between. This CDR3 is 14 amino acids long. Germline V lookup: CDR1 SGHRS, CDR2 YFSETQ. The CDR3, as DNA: TGCGCCAGCAGCGCCGCAGGGGCCAATTCACCCCTCCACTTT. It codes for CASSAAGANSPLHF.

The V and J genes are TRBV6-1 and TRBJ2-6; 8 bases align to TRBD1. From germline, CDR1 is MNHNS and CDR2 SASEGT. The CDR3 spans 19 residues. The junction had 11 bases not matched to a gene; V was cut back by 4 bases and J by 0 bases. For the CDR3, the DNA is TGTGCCAGCAGTGCCCCAGGGGGCGGTTTTCGCTCTGGGGCCAACGTCCTGACTTTC. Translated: CASSAPGGGFRSGANVLTF.

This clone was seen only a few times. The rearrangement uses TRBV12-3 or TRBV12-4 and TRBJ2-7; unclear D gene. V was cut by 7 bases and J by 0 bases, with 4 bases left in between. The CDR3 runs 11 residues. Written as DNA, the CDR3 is TGTGCCAGCAAAAGCTCCTACGAGCAGTACTTC. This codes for CASKSSYEQYF.

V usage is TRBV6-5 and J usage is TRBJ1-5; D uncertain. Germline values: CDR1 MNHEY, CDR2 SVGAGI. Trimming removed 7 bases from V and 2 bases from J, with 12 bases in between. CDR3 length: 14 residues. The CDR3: CASNPGGRNQPQHF. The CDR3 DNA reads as TGTGCCAGCAACCCAGGAGGGCGCAATCAGCCCCAGCATTTT.

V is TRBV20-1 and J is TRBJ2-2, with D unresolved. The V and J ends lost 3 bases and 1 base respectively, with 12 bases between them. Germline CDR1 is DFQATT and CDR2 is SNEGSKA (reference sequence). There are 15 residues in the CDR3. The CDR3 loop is CSASYGSRNTGELFF. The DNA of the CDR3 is TGCAGTGCTAGTTACGGTAGCCGGAACACCGGGGAGCTGTTTTTT.

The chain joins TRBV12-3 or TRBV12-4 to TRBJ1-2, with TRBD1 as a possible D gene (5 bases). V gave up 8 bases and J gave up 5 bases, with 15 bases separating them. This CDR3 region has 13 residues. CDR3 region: CASGPGRLYGYTF. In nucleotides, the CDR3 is TGTGCCAGCGGTCCGGGACGGCTATATGGCTACACCTTC.